This T cell receptor beta chain comes out of a study of human T cells and chemical hapten exposure. Study information: Patients having alopecia areata, totalis or universalis were mostly female.

Time point in this sample: patch test 1, 2 weeks after DPC sensitization. Described treatment: therapeutic diphenylcyclopropenone sensitization with weekly scalp DPC. Unseparated into fractions, whole blood served as the source from which total RNA was extracted. TCRdb itself ran the RACE reads through MiXCR, one entry per CDR3 protein. The profile shows tens of thousands of distinct CDR3 sequences, approximately 10% of them singletons. The CDR3 length is 12 residues. V was clipped by 4 bases and J by 7 bases, with 9 bases between them. Findings and limits, study-wide: Compared with pre-sensitization or healthy control sets, expanded TCRs clustered more. TCRs at a frequency above 1 in 1000 stayed unchanged with DPC sensitization.

A word on this clonotype: Its specificity is unknown. A read error is possible here, since a much larger clone lies one base away.

The sequencing here drew on whole blood, taken in connection with sensitization to the hapten diphenylcyclopropenone (DPC). The origin of this receptor is a man in his forties or fifties with alopecia areata. Some clones in this sample may be carry-over from other donors' samples. The chain couples TRBV12-3 or TRBV12-4 to TRBJ2-3; D is uncertain. The CDR3: CASSSRTNTQYF. The CDR3 DNA follows: TGTGCCAGCAGTTCCCGCACCAATACGCAGTATTTT.